The 10 T cell receptor beta chains below come from one sample, sequenced in a study of OX40 agonist ivuxolimab in advanced cancers. Generated by immunoSEQ multiplex PCR, the TCRdb table keeps only in-frame clones and is missing some. The sample yields tens of thousands of clones, more than 80% seen once. This material consisted of CD4+ or CD8+ T cells sorted from blood, taken in a trial of the OX40 agonist ivuxolimab. The receptors derive from an adult with an advanced solid tumor such as melanoma, head and neck, liver or kidney cancer.

V and J are TRBV6-5 and TRBJ2-7; D might be TRBD1 or TRBD2, each matching 5 bases. The CDR3 is 15 residues long. Trimming removed 6 bases from V and 0 bases from J, with 15 bases in between. From germline, CDR1 is MNHEY and CDR2 SVGAGI. Here the CDR3 reads CASSKFAGSSYEQYF. The CDR3 nucleotides are TGTGCCAGCAGCAAATTTGCAGGGAGCTCCTACGAGCAGTACTTC.

CDR3 protein: CASRAPPNKAMFF. The CDR3 DNA sequence: TGTGCCAGCAGAGCCCCCCCGAATAAGGCAATGTTTTTT. The V call is TRBV27, the J call TRBJ1-4; D not resolved. The CDR3 spans 13 residues. Germline loops: CDR1 MNHEY, CDR2 SMNVEV (reference sequence). Trimming left V 6 bases short and J 15 bases short, with 20 bases between.

Only a few counts were recorded for this clone. The chain uses TRBV27 and TRBJ1-1; D is uncertain. Trimming removed 3 bases from V and 6 bases from J, with 11 bases in between. Germline CDR1 and CDR2: MNHEY and SMNVEV (reference sequence). The CDR3 consists of 13 residues. The CDR3 here is CASSFGVDAEAFF. CDR3 bases: TGTGCCAGCAGTTTCGGGGTAGACGCTGAAGCTTTCTTT.

The rearrangement uses TRBV9 and TRBJ2-3; 14 positions match TRBD2. This CDR3 spans 16 amino acids. With V trimmed by 4 bases and J by 6 bases, 7 bases remained unmatched. Germline assignment: CDR1 SGDLS and CDR2 YYNGEE. The CDR3 loop reads CASSHSTSGGADTQYF. CDR3 DNA sequence: TGTGCCAGCAGCCACTCGACTAGCGGGGGGGCGGATACGCAGTATTTT.

This chain connects TRBV10-3 to TRBJ2-1; 7 bases line up with TRBD1. This CDR3 region has 15 residues. With 8 bases clipped from V and 0 bases from J, the junction kept 7 bases outside the gene matches. From germline, CDR1 is ENHRY and CDR2 SYGVKD. The CDR3 loop reads CAIDRDDSSYNEQFF. DNA of the CDR3: TGTGCCATCGACAGGGACGATAGCTCCTACAATGAGCAGTTCTTC.

The chain has TRBV28 and TRBJ2-7; D is perhaps TRBD1 or TRBD2 (5 bases each). The V end was cut by 4 bases, the J end by 2 bases, with 15 bases between. Germline V gives CDR1 MDHEN, CDR2 SYDVKM. The CDR3 is made up of 15 amino acids. The CDR3 DNA follows: TGTGCCAGCAGTTCCGCTACGGGACGAGCCTACGAGCAGTACTTC. It encodes CASSSATGRAYEQYF.

The V gene is TRBV6-6, the J gene TRBJ2-7; D uncertain. The V end lost 0 bases, the J end lost 7 bases, and 13 bases lay between the germline ends. Germline V gene data show CDR1 as MNHNY and CDR2 as SVGAGI (reference sequence). CDR3 length: 14 residues. CDR3 amino acids: CASSYSAYMGEQYF. CDR3 nucleotide sequence: TGTGCCAGCAGTTACTCAGCATATATGGGGGAGCAGTACTTC.

The V gene is TRBV13, the J gene TRBJ1-2; D uncertain. This CDR3 has 15 amino acids. Per the germline V gene, CDR1 is PRHDT and CDR2 is FYEKMQ (reference sequence). V lost 0 bases, J lost 8 bases, and 16 bases lay in between. CDR3 sequence (DNA): TGTGCCAGCAGCTTAGGTTTAGGGCAGACCCGGGGCTACACCTTC. It codes for CASSLGLGQTRGYTF.

This clone appeared a single time. V usage is TRBV30 and J usage is TRBJ2-7, with D possibly matching TRBD2 (6 bases). CDR1 is GTSNPN and CDR2 is SVGIG in the germline V gene (reference sequence). The CDR3 is 13 amino acids. Trimming took 0 bases from V and 9 from J, leaving 15 bases between them. The CDR3 loop is CAWSVRDGSWQYF. In DNA form, the CDR3 reads TGTGCCTGGAGTGTACGGGACGGGAGCTGGCAGTACTTC.

This clone was recorded once. The chain is built from TRBV9 and TRBJ1-6; 8 bases match TRBD1. This CDR3 has 15 amino acids. With 3 bases clipped from V and 6 bases from J, the junction kept 5 bases outside the gene matches. Germline V gene sequence: CDR1 SGDLS, CDR2 YYNGEE. The CDR3 coding sequence is TGTGCCAGCAGCGGAGCCGGGACAGGTAATTCACCCCTCCACTTT. Translation: CASSGAGTGNSPLHF.